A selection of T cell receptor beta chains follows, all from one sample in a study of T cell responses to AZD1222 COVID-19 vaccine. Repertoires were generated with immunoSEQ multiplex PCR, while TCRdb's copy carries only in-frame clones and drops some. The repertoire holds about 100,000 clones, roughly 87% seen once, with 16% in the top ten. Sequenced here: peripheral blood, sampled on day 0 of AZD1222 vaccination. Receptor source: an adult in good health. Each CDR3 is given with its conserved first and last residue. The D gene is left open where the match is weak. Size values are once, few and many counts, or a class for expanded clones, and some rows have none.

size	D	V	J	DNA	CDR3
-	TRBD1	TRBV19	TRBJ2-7	TGTGCCAGTGCCGAGACAGGGGGCTGGGAGCAGTACTTC	CASAETGGWEQYF
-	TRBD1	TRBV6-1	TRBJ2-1	TGTGCCAGCAGTGTTATAGGGACAGGGGACGCCAGCGGGCAGTTCTTC	CASSVIGTGDASGQFF
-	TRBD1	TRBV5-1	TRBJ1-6	TGCGCCAGCAGCGAGGGGGCGAATGGAGAATCACCCCTCCACTTT	CASSEGANGESPLHF
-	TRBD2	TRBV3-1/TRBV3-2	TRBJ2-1	TGTGCCAGCAGCCACGGCGGGGGTTACAATGAGCAGTTCTTC	CASSHGGGYNEQFF
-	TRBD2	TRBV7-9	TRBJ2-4	TGTGCCAGCAGCTTATTTCTTCTAGCGGGGGAAAACATTCAGTACTTC	CASSLFLLAGENIQYF
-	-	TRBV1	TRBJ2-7	TGCACCCCAGCGAGGGGGACCTCCTACGAGCAGTACTTC	CTPARGTSYEQYF
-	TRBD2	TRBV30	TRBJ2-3	TGTGCCTGGAGTATGGGACTAGCCGCAGGCACAGATACGCAGTATTTT	CAWSMGLAAGTDTQYF
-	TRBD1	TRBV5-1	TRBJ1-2	TGCGCCAGCAGCCGTAGTCTCCTTAACAAGACAGGGGCCTATGGCTACACCTTC	CASSRSLLNKTGAYGYTF
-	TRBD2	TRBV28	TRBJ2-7	TGTGCCAGCAGTTTAAGCCTAGCGGGAGCAAGGGAGCAGTACTTC	CASSLSLAGAREQYF
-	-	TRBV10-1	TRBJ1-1	TGCGCCAGCAGACCGGACCGGTGGACTGAAGCTTTCTTT	CASRPDRWTEAFF
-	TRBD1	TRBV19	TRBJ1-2	TGTGCCAGTAGTGCCGGGACAGGGGCGGGCTATGGCTACACCTTC	CASSAGTGAGYGYTF
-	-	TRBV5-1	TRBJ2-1	TGCGCCAGCAGCTTGGGTCAGCGCTACAATGAGCAGTTCTTC	CASSLGQRYNEQFF
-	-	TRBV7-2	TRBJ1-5	TGTGCCAGCAGCGCCAGGGGCAATCAGCCCCAGCATTTT	CASSARGNQPQHF
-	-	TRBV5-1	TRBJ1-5	TGCGCCAGCAGCCCCTCTGGTGGTCAGCCCCAGCATTTT	CASSPSGGQPQHF
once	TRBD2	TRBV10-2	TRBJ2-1	TGCGCCAGCAGTGATACTCTAGCGGGAGGTCACAATGAGCAGTTCTTC	CASSDTLAGGHNEQFF
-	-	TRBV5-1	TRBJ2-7	TGCGCCAGCAGCTTGGGGGTCAGGGGACTCCACGAGCAGTACTTC	CASSLGVRGLHEQYF
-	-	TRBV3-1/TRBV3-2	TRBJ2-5	TGTGCCAGCAGCCGGGGACGGACAGAGACCCAGTACTTC	CASSRGRTETQYF
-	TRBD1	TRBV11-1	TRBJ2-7	TGTGCCAGCAGCTTTGGTGGGACAGGAACAACTTACGAGCAGTACTTC	CASSFGGTGTTYEQYF
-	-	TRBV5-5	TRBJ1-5	TGTGCCAGCAGCTTTGCAGGGGAAGTCAATCAGCCCCAGCATTTT	CASSFAGEVNQPQHF
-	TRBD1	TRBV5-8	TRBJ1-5	TGTGCCAGCAGCCTAGGGACAGGGGGGAATCAGCCCCAGCATTTT	CASSLGTGGNQPQHF
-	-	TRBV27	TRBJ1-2	TGTGCCAGCAGTTTATCAGACAGGCGACCCGACTATGGCTACACCTTC	CASSLSDRRPDYGYTF
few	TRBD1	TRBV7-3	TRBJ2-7	TGTGCCAGCAGCATATCCGGGACAGGGGCCTACGAGCAGTACTTC	CASSISGTGAYEQYF
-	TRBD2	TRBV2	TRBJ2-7	TGTGCCAGCAGTGCTGGACTAGCGGGGCCTTCCTACGAGCAGTACTTC	CASSAGLAGPSYEQYF
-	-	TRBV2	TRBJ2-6	TGTGCCAGCAGTGATCGGGGGGCCAACGTCCTGACTTTC	CASSDRGANVLTF
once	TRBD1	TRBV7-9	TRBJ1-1	TGTGCCAGCAGCCAACAGGGGGGGAAGGCTTTCTTT	CASSQQGGKAFF
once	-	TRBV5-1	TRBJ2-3	TGCGCCAGCAGCCCTGGACACGTCCGGAGCGGCGATACGCAGTATTTT	CASSPGHVRSGDTQYF